The following is a T cell receptor (beta chain) sequence with its context. The antigen remains unidentified. Amplification used 60 Vbeta primers and 13 Jbeta primers. As originally analysed: Tens of millions of unique TCR beta chains, about 12 million shared, were counted in a later analysis. Measured with immunoSEQ multiplex PCR; TCRdb has only the in-frame clones, and not every one. V, J and clone size reflect that table, while D and trimming were determined from the DNA. This sample's table has 35,000 to 45,000 clones. The record originates from a study of cytomegalovirus exposure and HLA in healthy donors. The ends were cut back, 5 bases at V and 2 bases at J, with 11 bases in the middle. CDR3 length: 13 residues. CDR1 SGHNT and CDR2 YYREEE come from the germline V gene (reference sequence). Notes on the study in general: Apart from CMV serostatus, no immune exposure information was available. Presence/absence analyses rested on an assumption that sequencing depth was roughly uniform across donors. At a 0.05 false discovery rate, a later analysis found some 18,000 TCR beta sequences to be associated with HLA alleles.

The clonotype originates from a man between 25 and 39 years old in good health and CMV-seronegative. The sample was PBMCs. V is TRBV5-4 and J is TRBJ2-7; D might be TRBD1 (6 bases). CDR3 nucleotides: TGTGCCAGCAGGGGGGCGAGCCCCTACGAGCAGTACTTC. This translates into CASRGASPYEQYF.